This T cell receptor (beta chain) is drawn from a study of blood T cell repertoires in COVID-19. Germline loops: CDR1 SGHDT, CDR2 YYEEEE. This CDR3 comprises 16 residues. V was pared by 1 base and J by 5 bases, with 15 bases between. As originally analysed: Reference gene primer amplification gave nucleated cell count estimates. Sequencing used immunoSEQ multiplex PCR; TCRdb keeps in-frame clones, though not all of them. V and J calls and clone size are as listed in that table; D and trimming were resolved from the DNA. The sample yields under 350,000 clones, 85% seen once. The receptor's source is a human donor in a cohort sampled during active COVID-19. Sequencing was done on a sample of peripheral blood. The chain combines TRBV5-6 with TRBJ2-2; D is ambiguous. The CDR3 region is CASSLLQSNLTGELFF. CDR3 coding DNA: TGTGCCAGCAGCTTGCTACAGTCTAACTTGACCGGGGAGCTGTTTTTT.